This T cell receptor (beta chain) was found in a study of cytomegalovirus exposure and HLA in healthy donors (dated by TCRdb to 2017 to 2019). Context from the whole study: An earlier analysis of 587 of the donors reported about 280 Gb of sequence data and 117 million unique TCR beta sequences obtained from approximately 180 million T cells. An early release covering about 600 HLA-typed donors comprised approximately 290 gigabases of sequencing data and 65 million to 100 million unique TCR sequences. Of the roughly 400 genotyped donors, over 70% fell in the genetic ancestry cluster associated with self-reported Caucasian donors. The study was designed to test whether signatures of past pathogen exposure could be identified by cataloging public T cell receptors. The study profiled the T cell repertoires of 500 to 800 subjects by immunosequencing and related them to cytomegalovirus serostatus. Along with the approximately 700-subject first cohort, a separate validation cohort of 120 different subjects was used. To predict cytomegalovirus infection status, the study brought together high-throughput TCR immunosequencing, statistical association of individual TCRs with disease status, and machine learning. A later analysis re-examined previously published TCR beta repertoires from 600 to 700 donors and added high-resolution HLA genotyping to investigate patterns of TCR occurrence. In the later analysis, no new phenotypic data were used to find candidate immune exposures; instead, reliance was placed on TCR beta sequences and their occurrence across donors. An earlier analysis of approximately 640 of the donors applied high-throughput TCR beta sequencing to assess whether each TCR beta V gene segment acted as functional or pseudogenic. Donor age, sex, ethnicity and CMV serostatus were compiled alongside the repertoire data. A later genetic analysis used genome-wide SNP genotypes for about three fifths of the 666 donors, treating that subset as a discovery cohort. All discovery cohort repertoires had been generated using a single sequencing platform. Both class I and class II loci were covered by HLA typing, at four-digit resolution. The number of donors typed differed by locus, with roughly 629-640 for A, B, C, DRB1 and DQB1, roughly 520 for DQA1, about 610 for DPA1, and around 450 for DPB1. Because of strong linkage in the cohort, roughly five DR-DQ haplotypes were treated as single units for association and clustering. Among some 400 genotyped donors of the cohort, an average of about 240,000 unique TCR beta nucleotide sequences were sequenced per donor, 15% to 20% of them non-productive.

The cohort was made up of roughly 670 healthy bone marrow donors. Cohort members were all nominally healthy when sampled, although unrecorded immune exposures were likely present. CMV serostatus was positive for almost 300 and negative for about 55% of the roughly 670 cohort members, and was not recorded for this donor. A peripheral blood sample was collected from each donor, and TCR beta sequencing was performed on peripheral blood mononuclear cells. Genomic DNA was extracted from the blood cell samples with the Qiagen DNeasy Blood Extraction Kit. The library relied on the immunoSEQ multiplex PCR assay. A mixture of 60 forward primers for TCR Vbeta segments and 13 reverse primers for TCR Jbeta segments was used in the multiplex PCR. The CDR3 region of rearranged TCR beta genes was amplified from genomic DNA by a multiplex PCR assay. On the Illumina HiSeq System, the amplified TCR beta libraries were sequenced as 87-base-pair reads. The original methods were these. Across the roughly 700 repertoires, a later analysis counted tens of millions of unique TCR beta chains, around 11 million of which were shared by at least two donors. A nearest-neighbor algorithm error-corrected the raw reads and collapsed the reads into unique sequences, merging closely related sequences to remove PCR and sequencing errors. CDR3 sequences were aligned to IMGT reference sequences to assign V, D and J gene segments. Each retained sequence needed at least a six-nucleotide match to both a V gene segment and a J gene segment. Rearrangements were called productive when the CDR3 lacked stop codons and stayed in frame with V and J; all others were non-productive. CDR3 was defined according to IMGT convention as the region running from the second conserved V-encoded cysteine to the conserved J-encoded phenylalanine. The earlier analysis of about 560 of the donors excluded any sequence lacking an unambiguous match to a single V gene segment. An earlier analysis of several hundred of the donors called V segments functional above 56.7% productive rearrangements and segregating when the between-donor standard deviation exceeded 5%. A statistical classification framework was developed to diagnose cytomegalovirus status using the catalog of TCR beta chain sequences. V and J gene assignment, in a later analysis, came from comparing TCR nucleotide sequences with IMGT/GENE-DB human TR gene sequences. Using the TCRdist pipeline, a later analysis assigned CDR3 sequences along with most-parsimonious VDJ recombination scenarios. In a later analysis, each TCR beta chain was defined by its CDR3 amino acid sequence together with its V-gene family, and reads without a unique V-gene family were excluded. To address suspected cross-contamination and a sequencing artifact, a later analysis removed approximately 600 highly shared, low-generation-probability nucleotide sequences. A later analysis calculated a clonal expansion index for each public chain from normalized within-repertoire ranks of inferred template counts. In a later analysis, generation probabilities were computed with a VDJ recombination model fitted to out-of-frame rearrangements, and the resulting probabilities were checked against IGoR. A later analysis scored TCR-TCR, TCR-HLA and TCR-CMV co-occurrence with hypergeometric tests, applying a repertoire-size bias correction to TCR pairs. In a later analysis, false discovery rates were estimated by permuting HLA or CMV assignments 20 times. In a later analysis, co-occurring TCRs were grouped using DBSCAN, and TCRdist sequence similarity was added for clustering within HLA-allele-positive subsets. Repertoires with fewer than 30,000 or more than 120,000 public chains were left out of co-occurrence clustering, as were four to six repertoires with anomalous nucleotide sharing. TCRdb took this table from immuneACCESS and kept in-frame rearrangements with V and J called. Such tables lack part of the clones; where checked against another copy, unresolved V genes explain under half of the gap, and the rest is unexplained. The V and J calls and clone size are taken from that table; D and trimming were inferred from the DNA. This sample holds about 150,000 clones; just under 80% were observed only once. About 4.4% of the sample is held by the ten biggest clonotypes.

As regards this clone: Its antigen is unknown. No much larger clone is present one base from it, and per-base qualities are unavailable.

Results and caveats for the whole study, not just this receptor: Immune exposure information for the cohort was limited to CMV serostatus. HLA typing was unavailable for some donors at each locus, so association tests used only the typed subset. About 17 rarely observed V segments, including chromosome 9 orphons, were excluded from the earlier analysis of some 590 of the donors because counts were too low. A later analysis found that most CMV-associated TCR beta chains appeared HLA-restricted, with HLA associations seemingly driven largely by CMV exposure. The classifier was reported to diagnose cytomegalovirus status with high specificity and sensitivity in both the original cohort and the validation cohort. Linkage disequilibrium might explain the correlated functional status among segregating V segments, but an unknown experimental factor could not be excluded. This cohort had only TCR beta chains sequenced, and the lack of alpha or paired-chain data limited which features could be detected. Several of the top co-occurrence clusters appeared to be linked to parvovirus B19, influenza, CMV and Epstein-Barr virus, according to a later analysis. Strong co-occurrence of HLA alleles, especially DR and DQ, made assigning TCR associations to individual alleles difficult. A further reported finding was that TCR beta sequences accurately predicted the HLA-A and HLA-B alleles for most subjects in the first cohort. According to a later genetic analysis, donors in an Asian-associated ancestry cluster had fewer N-insertions in productive TCRs than the approximately 690-donor mean. A group of highly shared sequence variants was considered likely to be a technical artifact of the sequencing pipeline. In a later genetic analysis, a missense DCLRE1C variant was associated with V-gene and J-gene trimming of TCR beta chains, and the association was replicated in an independent cohort. An earlier analysis of around 500 of the donors showed that most TCR beta V segments appeared in productive rearrangements either about 90% or about 30% of the time, which broadly matched IMGT annotations. The study gave a list of 150 to 200 TCR beta chains associated with cytomegalovirus. According to a later analysis, TCR association rates differed among HLA loci, with DRB1 alleles showing the most associated TCRs and HLA-C alleles showing the fewest. It was suggested by the authors that the approach could potentially be generalized to other disease states and immunological phenotypes. Compared with equally common non-associated chains, HLA-associated TCR beta chains in a later analysis were more clonally expanded and had lower generation probabilities. Sequencing depth was assumed to be roughly uniform across donors in the presence/absence analyses, though that assumption may not hold. At a false discovery rate of 0.05, a later analysis linked around 15,000 TCR beta sequences to specific HLA alleles. In vitro tests confirmed that a few of the cytomegalovirus-associated TCR beta chains recognize cytomegalovirus antigens. Across donors, most TCR sequences were observed very rarely, whereas some public TCRs were present in many individuals.

The sample comprised PBMCs. The clonotype was recovered from a man aged 30 to 39 in good health.

The DNA sequence is TGTGCCAGCAGCGTAGAGGGGACAGGGGGACAGACCCAGTACTTC. Its translation reads: CASSVEGTGGQTQYF. The receptor chain draws on TRBV9 and TRBJ2-5; 11 bases in the middle match TRBD1. CDR1 and CDR2, per the germline V gene, are SGDLS and YYNGEE. Trimmed from V: 0 bases; trimmed from J: 6 bases; junction bases lacking a gene match: 4. The CDR3 sequence holds 15 residues, the cysteine and phenylalanine included. Just CDR3 DNA is preserved here, 45 bases in frame from base 1.